The 31 T cell receptor beta chains presented below share a single source sample, sequenced in a study of cytomegalovirus exposure and HLA in healthy donors. PCR used 60 Vbeta primers and 13 Jbeta primers. Here immunoSEQ multiplex PCR was the method, and the copy in TCRdb shows in-frame clones only, minus some. Here the sample spans about 150,000 clones, over 60% being singletons. Sequencing input: PBMCs. Source of these receptors: a man aged 35-49 years in good health and CMV-seronegative.

The chain has TRBV5-1 and TRBJ2-5; 10 nucleotides agree with TRBD2. V was clipped by 2 bases and J by 5 bases; unmatched bases: 12. Germline V gene data show CDR1 as SGHRS and CDR2 as YFSETQ. There are 17 residues in the CDR3. The CDR3 nucleotides are TGCGCCAGCAGCTTACCCGAAAGCGGGAGGGGTCAGGAGACCCAGTACTTC. Its translation is CASSLPESGRGQETQYF.

The V call is TRBV9, the J call TRBJ2-1; D is perhaps TRBD2 (5 bases). Germline lookup yields CDR1 SGDLS and CDR2 YYNGEE. The CDR3 runs 14 residues. The germline V and J ends were trimmed by 0 bases and 5 bases, with 9 bases remaining between them. CDR3 amino acids: CASSVGPADNEQFF. In nucleotides, the CDR3 is TGTGCCAGCAGCGTAGGCCCAGCGGACAATGAGCAGTTCTTC.

The chain couples TRBV6-5 to TRBJ2-1, with 8 bases identical to TRBD1. The CDR3 totals 13 residues. The junction had 9 bases not matched to a gene; V was cut back by 10 bases and J by 7 bases. Germline CDR1 reads MNHEY; CDR2 reads SVGAGI. CDR3 DNA sequence: TGTGCCACCCGACAGGGGTTGGGAAATGAGCAGTTCTTC. This encodes CATRQGLGNEQFF.

The chain employs TRBV30 and TRBJ1-6, with 7 bases aligning to TRBD1. Germline CDR1 and CDR2: GTSNPN and SVGIG (reference sequence). V lost 0 bases, J lost 9 bases, and 5 bases stayed unmatched. The CDR3 runs to 14 residues. The CDR3 loop is CAWSVAGGSSPLHF. CDR3 bases: TGTGCCTGGAGTGTAGCAGGGGGAAGTTCACCCCTCCACTTT.

The chain couples TRBV7-5 to TRBJ2-7; the table names TRBD2, a call not compared with the DNA. TRBV7-5 is a recognized pseudogene. The CDR3 runs to 13 residues. The CDR3 loop reads CVRSLARRAEQYF. The CDR3 DNA sequence: TGTGTCAGAAGCTTAGCCAGGAGGGCTGAGCAGTACTTC.

The CDR3 DNA follows: TGTGCCAGCAGTGCAGGGGTAGTCGTCCAAGAGACCCAGTACTTC. It yields the protein CASSAGVVVQETQYF. V gene TRBV6-1 combines with J gene TRBJ2-5; D might be TRBD1 (6 bases). V was shortened by 4 bases and J by 1 base, with 13 bases between the two germline ends. This CDR3 contains 15 residues. Germline-derived CDR1 and CDR2 are MNHNS and SASEGT.

There are a few counts of this clone. The rearrangement uses TRBV12-1 and TRBJ2-3; the table gives TRBD2 as D, unverified against the DNA. TRBV12-1 is classified as a pseudogene. The CDR3 extends over 15 amino acids. The CDR3 loop reads CASSFMTSGGNTQYF. CDR3 nucleotides: TGTGCCAGCAGCTTTATGACTAGCGGGGGTAATACGCAGTATTTT.

This clone was recorded only once. The chain couples TRBV7-3 to TRBJ2-5, with D possibly matching TRBD2 (6 bases). Germline V gene sequence: CDR1 SGHTA, CDR2 FQGTGA. CDR3 length equals 14 residues. V was trimmed by 0 bases and J by 10 bases, leaving 15 bases between them. CDR3 amino acids: CASSLTGDRGSQYF. The CDR3 nucleotides are TGTGCCAGCAGCTTAACGGGGGACCGGGGGAGCCAGTACTTC. Variable domain in full (rest from reference TRBV7-3 and TRBJ2-5): GAGVSQTPSNKVTEKGKYVELRCDPISGHTALYWYRQSLGQGPEFLIYFQGTGAADDSGLPNDRFFAVRPEGSVSTLKIQRTERGDSAVYLCASSLTGDRGSQYFGPGTRLLVL.

The J gene is TRBJ1-1, the V gene TRBV9; 7 bases align to TRBD1. The junction had 15 bases not matched to a gene; V was cut back by 2 bases and J by 5 bases. The CDR3 consists of 17 residues. Germline values: CDR1 SGDLS, CDR2 YYNGEE. DNA of the CDR3: TGTGCCAGCAGCGTCCGGGACAGAGGGACCCCGCAGACTGAAGCTTTCTTT. This codes for CASSVRDRGTPQTEAFF.

The chain recombines TRBV18 with TRBJ2-5, with D maybe TRBD1 (5 bases). Trimming shortened V by 3 bases and J by 5 bases, and 19 bases separated the two germline ends. Germline assignment: CDR1 KGHSH and CDR2 LQKENI. The CDR3 consists of 16 residues. The CDR3 loop reads CASSPARSQVRETQYF. The DNA for the CDR3 is TGTGCCAGCTCACCTGCCAGATCACAGGTCAGGGAGACCCAGTACTTC. The entire variable domain, with the rest obtained from reference TRBV18 and TRBJ2-5, is as follows: NAGVMQNPRHLVRRRGQEARLRCSPMKGHSHVYWYRQLPEEGLKFMVYLQKENIIDESGMPKERFSAEFPKEGPSILRIQQVVRGDSAAYFCASSPARSQVRETQYFGPGTRLLVL.

In its sample, this clone was seen a few times. Here the CDR3 DNA reads TGTGCCAGCAGCTTAGGGGGGCAGGGGACCTACGAGCAGTACTTC. Amino acids: CASSLGGQGTYEQYF. V gene TRBV7-8 combines with J gene TRBJ2-5; D possibly corresponds to TRBD1 (6 bases). The better agreement between TRBJ2-7 and the DNA end casts doubt on the J call. The germline V gene encodes CDR1 SGHVS and CDR2 FQNEAQ. This CDR3 is built from 15 residues.

The genes are TRBV5-6 and TRBJ1-6; TRBD1 is a possible D gene (5 bases). Germline V CDR1 and CDR2: SGHDT, YYEEEE. This CDR3 has 14 residues. Trimming took off 5 bases at V and 7 bases at J, with 13 bases between the two ends. The CDR3 DNA reads as TGTGCCAGCAGTCCGGGACTGAGAAATTCACCCCTCCACTTT. It translates to CASSPGLRNSPLHF.

V and J are TRBV4-3 and TRBJ2-6, with no clear D. The germline gives CDR1 LGHNA, CDR2 YSLEER. The CDR3 consists of 16 residues. The V gene lost 1 base and the J gene lost 2 bases, with 9 bases spanning the gap. The CDR3 spells CASSQATDPGANVLTF. Written as DNA, the CDR3 is TGCGCCAGCAGCCAAGCGACTGATCCTGGGGCCAACGTCCTGACTTTC.

V gene TRBV30 combines with J gene TRBJ2-2; no clear D. V was clipped by 4 bases and J by 2 bases, with 17 bases between them. The CDR3 consists of 16 residues. The germline V gene has CDR1 GTSNPN and CDR2 SVGIG (reference sequence). CDR3 bases: TGTGCCTGGACCCCCGAGTTTAGGAGCAACACCGGGGAGCTGTTTTTT. Translating it yields CAWTPEFRSNTGELFF.

This clone came up a few times. The chain couples TRBV6-5 to TRBJ1-1; 8 bases line up with TRBD1. The trim removed 6 bases at V and 5 bases at J, leaving 8 bases unmatched. Germline assignment: CDR1 MNHEY and CDR2 SVGAGI. The CDR3 contains 14 residues. The CDR3 spells CASSLQQGGTEAFF. DNA of the CDR3: TGTGCCAGCAGCCTACAACAGGGGGGGACTGAAGCTTTCTTT.

The gene calls are TRBV19 and TRBJ1-1; tentatively, D is TRBD1 (5 bases). V lost 6 bases and J lost 3, with 11 bases in between. Per germline, CDR1 LNHDA and CDR2 SQIVND (reference sequence). This CDR3 comprises 13 residues. The CDR3 loop reads CASSTDTYTEAFF. In DNA form, the CDR3 reads TGTGCCAGTAGCACGGACACTTACACTGAAGCTTTCTTT.

The chain uses TRBV4-1 and TRBJ2-2; 13 bases align to TRBD2. After removal of 2 bases from V and 5 bases from J, the junction contained 2 bases not matched to a gene. From germline, CDR1 is MGHRA and CDR2 YSYEKL. This CDR3 has 16 residues. Written as DNA, the CDR3 is TGCGCCAGCAGCCAAAGACTAGCGGGAGGAACCGGGGAGCTGTTTTTT. It yields the protein CASSQRLAGGTGELFF.

The CDR3 reads CASSTGLDQETQYF. In nucleotides, the CDR3 is TGTGCCAGCAGCACGGGTCTAGACCAAGAGACCCAGTACTTC. V usage is TRBV5-4 and J usage is TRBJ2-5; the D is unclear. V was cut by 4 bases and J by 0 bases, with 10 bases left in between. CDR1 and CDR2 from the germline V gene are SGHNT and YYREEE (reference sequence). This CDR3 comprises 14 residues.

V usage is TRBV6-5 and J usage is TRBJ2-3; tentative D call: TRBD2 (6 bases). The ends were cut back, 0 bases at V and 1 base at J, with 11 bases in the middle. The CDR3 totals 16 residues. Germline loops: CDR1 MNHEY, CDR2 SVGAGI. CDR3 residues: CASSYSAWGGTDTQYF. CDR3 nucleotides: TGTGCCAGCAGTTACTCCGCCTGGGGGGGCACAGATACGCAGTATTTT.

The chain uses TRBV7-9 and TRBJ1-4; D might be TRBD1 (5 bases). Germline CDR1 is SEHNR and CDR2 is FQNEAQ (reference sequence). The V gene lost 3 bases and the J gene lost 0 bases, with 14 bases spanning the gap. This CDR3 has 17 amino acids. The CDR3 protein is CASSLVRGFATNEKLFF. CDR3 DNA: TGTGCCAGCAGCTTGGTCCGGGGGTTCGCAACTAATGAAAAACTGTTTTTT.

V gene TRBV15 combines with J gene TRBJ1-5; 7 bases are shared with TRBD1. The CDR3 is 16 amino acids. V trimming: 3 bases; J trimming: 2 bases; junction bases outside the gene matches: 7. Per germline, CDR1 LNHNV and CDR2 YYDKDF (reference sequence). This CDR3 reads CATSSRQGFGNQPQHF. Here the CDR3 DNA reads TGTGCCACCAGCAGCCGACAGGGTTTCGGCAATCAGCCCCAGCATTTT.

V is TRBV30 and J is TRBJ2-7; possible D gene TRBD1, 5 bases. The germline gives CDR1 GTSNPN, CDR2 SVGIG (reference sequence). The CDR3 extends over 12 amino acids. V gave up 5 bases and J gave up 6 bases, with 14 bases separating them. The CDR3 protein is CAWAPLRGEQYF. Written as DNA, the CDR3 is TGTGCCTGGGCACCTTTAAGGGGCGAGCAGTACTTC.

The J gene is TRBJ2-2, the V gene TRBV7-7; D is unclear. V was cut by 6 bases and J by 4 bases, with 12 bases left in between. Germline V gene lookup returns CDR1 SSHAT and CDR2 FNYEAQ (reference sequence). The CDR3 is made up of 14 amino acids. The CDR3 DNA follows: TGTGCCAGCAGATTACTCCTGTCCACCGGGGAGCTGTTTTTT. Translated, it gives CASRLLLSTGELFF.

This clone has a handful of counts. This chain uses TRBV6-1 with TRBJ1-1, with 8 bases matching TRBD1. This CDR3 comprises 15 residues. Germline CDR1 is MNHNS and CDR2 is SASEGT. The trim removed 2 bases at V and 7 bases at J, leaving 9 bases unmatched. The CDR3 DNA follows: TGTGCCAGCAGTGAAACATCCAGGGGGCTCTTTGAAGCTTTCTTT. Protein: CASSETSRGLFEAFF.

This chain links TRBV5-6 with TRBJ2-1; 9 positions agree with TRBD1. With 2 bases clipped from V and 2 bases from J, the junction kept 8 bases outside the gene matches. CDR1 and CDR2 from the germline V gene are SGHDT and YYEEEE. The CDR3 loop spans 17 amino acids. The CDR3 spells CASSLRTGAFTYNEQFF. The CDR3 DNA sequence: TGTGCCAGCAGCTTAAGGACAGGGGCCTTTACCTACAATGAGCAGTTCTTC.

This chain links TRBV18 with TRBJ2-1, with 10 positions matching TRBD2. The ends lost 2 bases at V and 3 bases at J; junction bases unmatched: 7. This CDR3 is 17 amino acids long. Looked up from germline, CDR1 is KGHSH and CDR2 is LQKENI. As DNA, the CDR3 is TGTGCCAGCTCACCAAGCACTAGCGGGGTAATCTACAATGAGCAGTTCTTC. Translated: CASSPSTSGVIYNEQFF.

The rearrangement links TRBV10-3 to TRBJ2-3; D gene ambiguous. V lost 7 bases and J 2 bases, leaving 10 bases between the germline ends. The germline V gene encodes CDR1 ENHRY and CDR2 SYGVKD. This CDR3 comprises 13 residues. For the CDR3, the DNA is TGTGCCATCACCAGTTTTACCACAGATACGCAGTATTTT. Translation: CAITSFTTDTQYF.

This clone has more than one count but fewer than ten. The chain couples TRBV7-9 to TRBJ2-5; no reliable D call. The CDR3 length is 13 residues. V was pared by 5 bases and J by 0 bases, with 7 bases between. Germline V lookup: CDR1 SEHNR, CDR2 FQNEAQ (reference sequence). CDR3 loop: CASSPENQETQYF. CDR3 nucleotide sequence: TGTGCCAGCAGCCCCGAGAACCAAGAGACCCAGTACTTC.

This chain links TRBV9 with TRBJ2-5; 7 nucleotides agree with TRBD2. Trimming cost V 4 bases and J 5 bases; bases outside gene matches: 14. CDR1 SGDLS and CDR2 YYNGEE come from the germline V gene. This CDR3 has 16 residues. The CDR3 sequence is CASSPHLLAEGETQYF. The CDR3, as DNA: TGTGCCAGCAGCCCCCACCTCCTAGCGGAAGGGGAGACCCAGTACTTC.

This clone turned up a few times. This chain uses TRBV4-1 with TRBJ2-2; D might be TRBD2 (5 bases). CDR1 and CDR2 from the germline V gene are MGHRA and YSYEKL. The CDR3 is 17 amino acids. V lost 1 base and J 7 bases, leaving 19 bases between the germline ends. The CDR3 DNA is TGCGCCAGCAGCCAAGGGATTCTAACTAGGGATTTCGGGGAGCTGTTTTTT. Residues: CASSQGILTRDFGELFF.

The chain's CDR3 is CASSVRDRGFNEQFF. The CDR3 coding sequence is TGTGCCAGCAGTGTCCGGGACAGGGGCTTCAATGAGCAGTTCTTC. This sequence joins TRBV6-1 and TRBJ2-1, with 10 bases lining up with TRBD1. With V trimmed by 4 bases and J by 6 bases, 6 bases remained unmatched. This CDR3 has 15 residues. CDR1 MNHNS and CDR2 SASEGT come from the germline V gene.